Listed below are T cell receptor beta chains from one sample, sequenced in a study of spatial heterogeneity in lung cancer. Each CDR3 protein gets one entry after TCRdb re-called the 5' RACE reads with MiXCR. The profile shows about 4,400 distinct CDR3 sequences, 5% to 6.5% of them singletons. The source material was lung tumor tissue, sampled at surgery. The receptors derive from a male donor with early-stage non-small cell lung cancer. CDR3s include the opening cysteine and the closing phenylalanine or tryptophan. D genes are given only for firm matches. The listing skips clone size in some rows; elsewhere it reads once, few, many or a size class.

clone_size: many
j_call: TRBJ1-1
d_call: .
cdr3_length: 14
v_call: TRBV20-1
cdr3_nt: TGCAGTGCTACCTCGGGCCTTGGGAACACTGAAGCTTTCTTT
cdr3_aa: CSATSGLGNTEAFF

clone_size: medium-sized
j_call: TRBJ2-7
d_call: .
cdr3_length: 12
v_call: TRBV28
cdr3_nt: TGTGCCACTAGGGACTTAACCTACGAGCAGTACTTC
cdr3_aa: CATRDLTYEQYF

clone_size: many
j_call: TRBJ2-3
d_call: TRBD1
cdr3_length: 13
v_call: TRBV7-2
cdr3_nt: TGTGCCAGCAGCTTAAACAGGGGGGATACGCAGTATTTT
cdr3_aa: CASSLNRGDTQYF

clone_size: many
j_call: TRBJ1-4
d_call: .
cdr3_length: 15
v_call: TRBV29-1
cdr3_nt: TGCAGCGTTGACATATCGGGCAGACATAATGAAAAACTGTTTTTT
cdr3_aa: CSVDISGRHNEKLFF

clone_size: few
j_call: TRBJ2-3
d_call: .
cdr3_length: 13
v_call: TRBV29-1
cdr3_nt: TGCAGCGGTACTAGGGGCTCCACAGATACGCAGTATTTT
cdr3_aa: CSGTRGSTDTQYF

clone_size: medium-sized
j_call: TRBJ2-2
d_call: .
cdr3_length: 15
v_call: TRBV15
cdr3_nt: TGTGCCACCAGCAGAGAACGTCTCAACACCGGGGAGCTGTTTTTT
cdr3_aa: CATSRERLNTGELFF

clone_size: few
j_call: TRBJ1-6
d_call: .
cdr3_length: 15
v_call: TRBV28
cdr3_nt: TGTGCCAGCAGTCCCCGGACCTTTGATAATTCACCCCTCCACTTT
cdr3_aa: CASSPRTFDNSPLHF

clone_size: medium-sized
j_call: TRBJ2-7
d_call: TRBD2
cdr3_length: 15
v_call: TRBV18
cdr3_nt: TGTGCCAGCTCACTCGCTAGCGGGGTCCCCTACGAGCAGTACTTC
cdr3_aa: CASSLASGVPYEQYF

clone_size: .
j_call: TRBJ2-5
d_call: TRBD1
cdr3_length: 14
v_call: TRBV7-9
cdr3_nt: TGTGCCAGCAGCCTAACAGGGGGGCAAGAGACCCAGTACTTC
cdr3_aa: CASSLTGGQETQYF

clone_size: many
j_call: TRBJ2-1
d_call: .
cdr3_length: 11
v_call: TRBV20-1
cdr3_nt: TGCAGTGCTGGATTAAAAAATGAGCAGTTCTTC
cdr3_aa: CSAGLKNEQFF

clone_size: many
j_call: TRBJ2-3
d_call: TRBD1
cdr3_length: 13
v_call: TRBV19
cdr3_nt: TGTGCCAGTAATACAGGGGTGACAGATACGCAGTATTTT
cdr3_aa: CASNTGVTDTQYF

clone_size: many
j_call: TRBJ2-3
d_call: .
cdr3_length: 16
v_call: TRBV25-1
cdr3_nt: TGTGCCAGCAGTATTTTAGCGTCCACTAGCACAGATACGCAGTATTTT
cdr3_aa: CASSILASTSTDTQYF

clone_size: few
j_call: TRBJ2-7
d_call: TRBD1
cdr3_length: 14
v_call: TRBV6-2/TRBV6-3
cdr3_nt: TGTGCCAGCAGCCGGGACAGGGACCCCTACGAGCAGTACTTC
cdr3_aa: CASSRDRDPYEQYF

clone_size: many
j_call: TRBJ2-7
d_call: .
cdr3_length: 13
v_call: TRBV5-1
cdr3_nt: TGCGCCAGCAGCTTGTGGACCAACTCCGAGCAGTACTTC
cdr3_aa: CASSLWTNSEQYF

clone_size: many
j_call: TRBJ2-2
d_call: .
cdr3_length: 15
v_call: TRBV19
cdr3_nt: TGTGCCAGTAGTATAGATCATCGAGGGAAAGGGGAGCTGTTTTTT
cdr3_aa: CASSIDHRGKGELFF

clone_size: once
j_call: TRBJ2-3
d_call: .
cdr3_length: 14
v_call: TRBV10-3
cdr3_nt: TGTGCCATCAGTGATGCGGACTTCACAGATACGCAGTATTTT
cdr3_aa: CAISDADFTDTQYF

clone_size: medium-sized
j_call: TRBJ2-3
d_call: TRBD2
cdr3_length: 16
v_call: TRBV6-2/TRBV6-3
cdr3_nt: TGTGCCAGCAGTTATGGGTCTAGCGGATCTATCAATACGCAGTATTTT
cdr3_aa: CASSYGSSGSINTQYF

clone_size: many
j_call: TRBJ2-1
d_call: TRBD2
cdr3_length: 15
v_call: TRBV29-1
cdr3_nt: TGCAGCGTCCTACTTCGACTAGCGGGCCTCCAGGAGCAGTTCTTC
cdr3_aa: CSVLLRLAGLQEQFF

clone_size: many
j_call: TRBJ2-7
d_call: .
cdr3_length: 14
v_call: TRBV20-1
cdr3_nt: TGCAGTGCCGGCCTCTGGAGTAGTGGGAACGAGCAGTACTTC
cdr3_aa: CSAGLWSSGNEQYF

clone_size: medium-sized
j_call: TRBJ2-5
d_call: .
cdr3_length: 15
v_call: TRBV7-6
cdr3_nt: TGTGCCAGCAGCTTAAGCAGGGCGGGGAGTCGTTCCCAGTACTTC
cdr3_aa: CASSLSRAGSRSQYF

clone_size: many
j_call: TRBJ1-2
d_call: TRBD1
cdr3_length: 14
v_call: TRBV7-9
cdr3_nt: TGTGCCAGCAGCGAGGACAGGGGGCTTCATGGCTACACCTTC
cdr3_aa: CASSEDRGLHGYTF

clone_size: many
j_call: TRBJ2-5
d_call: TRBD2
cdr3_length: 15
v_call: TRBV2
cdr3_nt: TGTGCCAGCAGTGCCCAGGGAGCGGGGGAGGAGACCCAGTACTTC
cdr3_aa: CASSAQGAGEETQYF

clone_size: medium-sized
j_call: TRBJ2-3
d_call: TRBD2
cdr3_length: 15
v_call: TRBV20-1
cdr3_nt: TGCAGTGCTAGCCGACTAGCGGGTAGCACAGATACGCAGTATTTT
cdr3_aa: CSASRLAGSTDTQYF

clone_size: many
j_call: TRBJ2-7
d_call: .
cdr3_length: 13
v_call: TRBV6-9
cdr3_nt: TGTGCCAGCAGCCGCTCCCCGACCTACGAGCAGTACTTC
cdr3_aa: CASSRSPTYEQYF

clone_size: many
j_call: TRBJ1-2
d_call: TRBD1
cdr3_length: 13
v_call: TRBV29-1
cdr3_nt: TGCAGCGTGGGCCAGGGGGCGCCCCGTGGCTACACCTTC
cdr3_aa: CSVGQGAPRGYTF

clone_size: many
j_call: TRBJ1-5
d_call: .
cdr3_length: 14
v_call: TRBV2
cdr3_nt: TGTGCCAGCAGTGACAGGGTTGGCAATCAGCCCCAGCATTTT
cdr3_aa: CASSDRVGNQPQHF